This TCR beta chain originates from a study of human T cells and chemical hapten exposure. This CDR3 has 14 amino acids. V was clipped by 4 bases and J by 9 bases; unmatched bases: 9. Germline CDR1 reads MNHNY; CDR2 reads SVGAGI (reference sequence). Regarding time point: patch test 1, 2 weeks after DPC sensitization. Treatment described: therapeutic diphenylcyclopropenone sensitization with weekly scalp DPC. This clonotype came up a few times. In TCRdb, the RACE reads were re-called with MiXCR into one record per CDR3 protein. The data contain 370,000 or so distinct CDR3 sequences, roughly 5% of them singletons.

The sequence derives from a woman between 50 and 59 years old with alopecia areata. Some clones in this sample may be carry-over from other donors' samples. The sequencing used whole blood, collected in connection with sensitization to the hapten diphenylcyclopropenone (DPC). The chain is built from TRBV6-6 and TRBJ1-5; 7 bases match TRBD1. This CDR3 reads CASSSSRGSGPQHF. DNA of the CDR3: TGTGCCAGCAGTTCATCCAGGGGGTCCGGGCCCCAGCATTTT.